The sequence of this T cell receptor (beta chain) was determined in a study of beta chain features in type 1 diabetes. The study, taken as a whole, reports: Among all four CD4+ subsets, Type 1 diabetes patients had TCRB CDR3s that were moderately but significantly shorter.

V dropped 3 bases and J dropped 1; count of bases not matched to a gene: 5. CDR3 length: 15 residues. Germline V CDR1 and CDR2: LNHDA, SQIVND (reference sequence). On this clone itself: Its antigen remains unidentified.

Expressed TCRB transcripts were sequenced because the isolated RNA had all been reverse transcribed beforehand. Repertoires were generated with immunoSEQ multiplex PCR, while TCRdb's copy carries only in-frame clones and drops some. The data contain 250,000 to 300,000 clones, approximately 14% of them seen just once; the ten biggest clones take up about 0.017%. The TCR sequence derives from a man aged 25 to 45 with type 1 diabetes. The sequenced sample consisted of naive CD4+ T cells from blood. The genes are TRBV19 and TRBJ1-2, with 7 positions matching TRBD1. The chain's CDR3 is CASSIWDSGNYGYTF. The CDR3, as DNA: TGTGCCAGTAGTATCTGGGACAGCGGTAACTATGGCTACACCTTC. Full variable domain (outside the CDR3, taken from reference TRBV19 and TRBJ1-2): DGGITQSPKYLFRKEGQNVTLSCEQNLNHDAMYWYRQDPGQGLRLIYYSQIVNDFQKGDIAEGYSVSREKKESFPLTVTSAQKNPTAFYLCASSIWDSGNYGYTFGSGTRLTVV.